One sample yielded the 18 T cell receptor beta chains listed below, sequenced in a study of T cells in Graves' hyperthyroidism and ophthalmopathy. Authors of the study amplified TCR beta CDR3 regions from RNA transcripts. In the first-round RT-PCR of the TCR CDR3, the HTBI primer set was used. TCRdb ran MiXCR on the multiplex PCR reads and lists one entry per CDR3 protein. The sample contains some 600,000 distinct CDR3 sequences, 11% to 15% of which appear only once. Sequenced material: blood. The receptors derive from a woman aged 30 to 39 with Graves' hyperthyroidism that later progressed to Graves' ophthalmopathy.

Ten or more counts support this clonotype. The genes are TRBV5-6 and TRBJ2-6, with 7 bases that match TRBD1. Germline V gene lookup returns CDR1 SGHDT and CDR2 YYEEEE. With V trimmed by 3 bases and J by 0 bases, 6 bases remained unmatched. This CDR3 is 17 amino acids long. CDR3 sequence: CASSSGQIDSGANVLTF. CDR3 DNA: TGTGCCAGCAGCTCGGGACAGATCGACTCTGGGGCCAACGTCCTGACTTTC.

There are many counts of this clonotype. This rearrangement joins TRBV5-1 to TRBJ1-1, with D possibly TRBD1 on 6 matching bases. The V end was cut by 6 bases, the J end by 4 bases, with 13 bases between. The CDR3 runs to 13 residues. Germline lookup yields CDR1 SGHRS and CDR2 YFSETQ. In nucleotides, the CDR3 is TGCGCCAGCATGGAGCAGGGGAGCACTGAAGCTTTCTTT. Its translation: CASMEQGSTEAFF. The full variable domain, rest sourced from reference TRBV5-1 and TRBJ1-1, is KAGVTQTPRYLIKTRGQQVTLSCSPISGHRSVSWYQQTPGQGLQFLFEYFSETQRNKGNFPGRFSGRQFSNSRSEMNVSTLELGDSALYLCASMEQGSTEAFFGQGTRLTVV.

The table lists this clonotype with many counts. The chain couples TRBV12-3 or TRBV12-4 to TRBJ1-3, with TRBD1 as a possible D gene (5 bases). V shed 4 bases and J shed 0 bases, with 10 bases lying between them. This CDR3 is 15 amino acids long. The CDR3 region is CASSSQAFSGNTIYF. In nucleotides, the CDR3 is TGTGCCAGCAGTTCACAGGCTTTCTCTGGAAACACCATATATTTT.

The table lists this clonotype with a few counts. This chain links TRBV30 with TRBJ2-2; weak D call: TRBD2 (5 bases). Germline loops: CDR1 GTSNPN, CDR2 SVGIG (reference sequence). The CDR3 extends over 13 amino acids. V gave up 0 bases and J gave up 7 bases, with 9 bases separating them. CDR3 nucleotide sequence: TGTGCCTGGAGTGTCCAGGACTTCGGGGAGCTGTTTTTT. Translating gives CAWSVQDFGELFF.

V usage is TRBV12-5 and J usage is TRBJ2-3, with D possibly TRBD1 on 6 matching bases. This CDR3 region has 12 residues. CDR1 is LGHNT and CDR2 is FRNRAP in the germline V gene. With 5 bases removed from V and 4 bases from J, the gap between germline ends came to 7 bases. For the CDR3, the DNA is TGTGCTAGTGGTACAGGGCCAGATACGCAGTATTTT. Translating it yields CASGTGPDTQYF.

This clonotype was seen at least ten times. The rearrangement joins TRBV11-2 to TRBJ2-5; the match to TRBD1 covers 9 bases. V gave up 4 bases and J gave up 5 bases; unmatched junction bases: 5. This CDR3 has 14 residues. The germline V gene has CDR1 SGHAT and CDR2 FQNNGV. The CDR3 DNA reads TGTGCCAGCAGCTCACAGGGGGCAGGGGAGACCCAGTACTTC. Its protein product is CASSSQGAGETQYF.

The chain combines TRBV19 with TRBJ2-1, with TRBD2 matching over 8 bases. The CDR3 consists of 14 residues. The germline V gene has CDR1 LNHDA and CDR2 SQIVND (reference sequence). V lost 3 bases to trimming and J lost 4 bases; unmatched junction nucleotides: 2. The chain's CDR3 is CASSMAGGYNEQFF. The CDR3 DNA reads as TGTGCCAGTAGTATGGCGGGAGGATACAATGAGCAGTTCTTC.

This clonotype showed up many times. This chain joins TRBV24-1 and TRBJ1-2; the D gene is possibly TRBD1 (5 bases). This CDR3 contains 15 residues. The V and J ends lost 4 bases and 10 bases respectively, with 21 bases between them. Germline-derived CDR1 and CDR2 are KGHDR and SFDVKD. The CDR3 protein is CATSDSPGTSRDYTF. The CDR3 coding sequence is TGTGCCACCAGTGACTCCCCCGGGACGAGTAGGGACTACACCTTC.

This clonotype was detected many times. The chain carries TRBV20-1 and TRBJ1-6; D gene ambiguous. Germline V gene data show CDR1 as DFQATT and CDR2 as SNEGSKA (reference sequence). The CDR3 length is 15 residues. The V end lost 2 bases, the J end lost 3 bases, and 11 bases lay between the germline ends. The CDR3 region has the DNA TGCAGTGCTAGATTCGGGGTGGGCTATAATTCACCCCTCCACTTT. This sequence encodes CSARFGVGYNSPLHF.

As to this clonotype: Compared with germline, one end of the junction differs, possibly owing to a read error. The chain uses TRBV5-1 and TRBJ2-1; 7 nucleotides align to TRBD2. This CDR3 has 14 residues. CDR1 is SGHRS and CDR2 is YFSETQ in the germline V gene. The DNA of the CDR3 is TGCGCCACTACAGGCGGGAGTGATTTCAATGGGCAGTTCTTC. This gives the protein CATTGGSDFNGQFF.

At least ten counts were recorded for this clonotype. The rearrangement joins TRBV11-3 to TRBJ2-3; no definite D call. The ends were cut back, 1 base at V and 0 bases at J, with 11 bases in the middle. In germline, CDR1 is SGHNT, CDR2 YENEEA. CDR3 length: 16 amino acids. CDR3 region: CASSLAPLTSTDTQYF. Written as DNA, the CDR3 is TGTGCCAGCAGCTTAGCACCTTTGACTAGCACAGATACGCAGTATTTT.

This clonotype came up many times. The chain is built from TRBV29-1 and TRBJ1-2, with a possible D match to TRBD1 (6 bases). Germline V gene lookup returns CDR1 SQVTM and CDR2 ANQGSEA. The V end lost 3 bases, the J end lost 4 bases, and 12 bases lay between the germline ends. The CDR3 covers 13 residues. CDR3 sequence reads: CSVEARGTYGYTF. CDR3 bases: TGCAGCGTTGAGGCCAGGGGAACCTATGGCTACACCTTC.

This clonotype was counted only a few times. The DNA for the CDR3 is TGCGCCAGCAGCAAGCTGGGCGGACAGATCCAAGAGACCCAGTACTTC. This codes for CASSKLGGQIQETQYF. J is TRBJ2-5 and V is TRBV5-1; TRBD1 is a possible D gene (6 bases). Per germline, CDR1 SGHRS and CDR2 YFSETQ. V was cut by 4 bases and J by 1 base, with 17 bases left in between. The CDR3 totals 16 residues.

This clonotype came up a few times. The CDR3 is CASSPDRGPDGYTF. CDR3 DNA sequence: TGTGCCAGCAGTCCGGACAGGGGGCCGGATGGCTACACCTTC. The chain has TRBV2 and TRBJ1-2, with 11 nucleotides matching TRBD1. This CDR3 is 14 amino acids long. Germline V gene sequence: CDR1 SNHLY, CDR2 FYNNEI. The trim removed 5 bases at V and 6 bases at J, leaving 5 bases unmatched.

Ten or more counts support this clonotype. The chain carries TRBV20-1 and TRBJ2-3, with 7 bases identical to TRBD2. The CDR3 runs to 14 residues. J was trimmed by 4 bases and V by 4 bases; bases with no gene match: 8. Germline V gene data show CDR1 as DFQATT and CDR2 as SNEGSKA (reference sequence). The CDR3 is CSANLAGVADTQYF. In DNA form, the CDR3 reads TGCAGTGCTAATCTCGCGGGAGTGGCAGATACGCAGTATTTT.

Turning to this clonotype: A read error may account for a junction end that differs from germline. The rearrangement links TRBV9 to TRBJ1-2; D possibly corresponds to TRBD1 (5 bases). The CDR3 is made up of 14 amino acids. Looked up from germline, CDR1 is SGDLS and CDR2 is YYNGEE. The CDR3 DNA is TGTGCCAGCAGCGCGACTGGACAAAAGTATGGCTACGCCTTC. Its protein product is CASSATGQKYGYAF.

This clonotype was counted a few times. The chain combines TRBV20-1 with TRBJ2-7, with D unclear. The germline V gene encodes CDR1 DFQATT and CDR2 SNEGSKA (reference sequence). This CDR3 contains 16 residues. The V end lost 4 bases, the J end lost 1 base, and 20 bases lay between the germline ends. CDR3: CSAILHGELSSYEQYF. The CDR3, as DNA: TGCAGTGCTATTTTGCACGGCGAGCTATCTTCCTACGAGCAGTACTTC.

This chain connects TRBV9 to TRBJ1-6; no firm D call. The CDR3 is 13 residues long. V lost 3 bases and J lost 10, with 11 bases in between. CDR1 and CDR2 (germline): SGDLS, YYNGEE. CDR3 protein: CASSGGIESPLHF. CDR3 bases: TGTGCCAGCAGCGGAGGGATAGAATCACCCCTCCACTTT.